Presented here are 25 T cell receptor beta chains from one specimen sequenced in a study of shared clonotypes between healthy human individuals. Libraries were prepared by immunoSEQ multiplex PCR; TCRdb keeps only in-frame clonotypes and omits some of them. The sample yields more than 1.2 million clones, approximately 98.5% seen once. Sample: naive CD4+ T cells sorted from blood. Subset here: CD45RA+ positively selected. The receptor source for this set is a man aged 25-45 years in good health.

The V gene is TRBV29-1, the J gene TRBJ2-2, with a weak D call TRBD1 (6 bases). The CDR3 covers 14 residues. The germline V and J ends were trimmed by 4 bases and 3 bases, with 12 bases remaining between them. The germline V gene encodes CDR1 SQVTM and CDR2 ANQGSEA. Here the CDR3 reads CSVVTGIHTGELFF. Written as DNA, the CDR3 is TGCAGCGTTGTAACAGGGATTCACACCGGGGAGCTGTTTTTT.

This rearrangement joins TRBV5-6 to TRBJ1-2; 8 bases match TRBD1. V gave up 4 bases and J gave up 0 bases; unmatched junction bases: 8. The germline V gene encodes CDR1 SGHDT and CDR2 YYEEEE. The CDR3 loop spans 16 amino acids. This CDR3 is CASSPGDRLTNYGYTF. The CDR3 nucleotides read TGTGCCAGCAGCCCGGGGGACAGGCTAACTAACTATGGCTACACCTTC. The full variable domain, with the rest looked up from reference TRBV5-6 and TRBJ1-2, is DAGVTQSPTHLIKTRGQQVTLRCSPKSGHDTVSWYQQALGQGPQFIFQYYEEEERQRGNFPDRFSGHQFPNYSSELNVNALLLGDSALYLCASSPGDRLTNYGYTFGSGTRLTVV.

Only one count was recorded for this clone. The sample has other DNA sequences that encode this CDR3 too. The rearrangement uses TRBV7-9 and TRBJ2-5; the D is unclear. This CDR3 region has 10 residues. Trimming stripped 6 bases from V and 4 bases from J, with 3 bases between. In germline, CDR1 is SEHNR, CDR2 FQNEAQ (reference sequence). The CDR3 protein is CASSRETQYF. For the CDR3, the DNA is TGTGCCAGCAGTCGAGAGACCCAGTACTTC.

The V call is TRBV9, the J call TRBJ2-7; 10 bases agree with TRBD2. V gave up 4 bases and J gave up 3 bases; unmatched junction bases: 13. The CDR3 has 17 residues. The germline V gene has CDR1 SGDLS and CDR2 YYNGEE. The DNA of the CDR3 is TGTGCCAGCAGCCTAGAGGGCGGGCCTAGCGGGAGCTACGAGCAGTACTTC. It translates to CASSLEGGPSGSYEQYF. Full variable domain (outside the CDR3, taken from reference TRBV9 and TRBJ2-7): DSGVTQTPKHLITATGQRVTLRCSPRSGDLSVYWYQQSLDQGLQFLIQYYNGEERAKGNILERFSAQQFPDLHSELNLSSLELGDSALYFCASSLEGGPSGSYEQYFGPGTRLTVT.

This chain uses TRBV7-2 with TRBJ2-7; no firm D call. The CDR3 contains 18 residues. The germline V gene encodes CDR1 SGHTA and CDR2 FQGNSA. Trimming stripped 1 base from V and 2 bases from J, with 21 bases between. CDR3 sequence reads: CASSLGPPQRTLTYEQYF. The CDR3 DNA reads TGTGCCAGCAGCTTAGGCCCCCCCCAGCGAACACTAACCTACGAGCAGTACTTC.

The genes are TRBV28 and TRBJ1-5; D is unclear. CDR3 size: 12 residues. The germline V gene has CDR1 MDHEN and CDR2 SYDVKM. The V end was cut by 5 bases, the J end by 9 bases, with 11 bases between. CDR3 amino acids: CASSLSDRPQHF. CDR3 DNA: TGTGCCAGCAGTCTCTCTGATCGGCCCCAGCATTTT.

CDR3 residues: CASSPGQVSTDTQYF. CDR3 sequence (DNA): TGCGCCAGCAGCCCCGGTCAGGTTAGCACAGATACGCAGTATTTT. The chain carries TRBV5-1 and TRBJ2-3; D uncertain. V lost 4 bases and J lost 0, with 12 bases in between. This CDR3 contains 15 residues. CDR1 and CDR2 from the germline V gene are SGHRS and YFSETQ.

The chain is built from TRBV7-2 and TRBJ1-3; D call uncertain. The V gene lost 5 bases and the J gene lost 7 bases, with 12 bases spanning the gap. CDR1 is SGHTA, CDR2 FQGNSA, per germline. CDR3 length equals 13 residues. As DNA, the CDR3 is TGTGCCAGCAGCCCCTCTCGGGTCAACACCATATATTTT. It yields the protein CASSPSRVNTIYF. The full variable domain, with the rest looked up from reference TRBV7-2 and TRBJ1-3, is GAGVSQSPSNKVTEKGKDVELRCDPISGHTALYWYRQSLGQGLEFLIYFQGNSAPDKSGLPSDRFSAERTGGSVSTLTIQRTQQEDSAVYLCASSPSRVNTIYFGEGSWLTVV.

V is TRBV15 and J is TRBJ1-5; D unclear. V lost 0 bases, J lost 6 bases, and 3 bases lay in between. CDR1 is LNHNV and CDR2 is YYDKDF in the germline V gene (reference sequence). The CDR3 runs to 12 residues. CDR3 sequence (DNA): TGTGCCACCAGCAGAGATATTCAGCCCCAGCATTTT. It codes for CATSRDIQPQHF.

The J gene is TRBJ2-7, the V gene TRBV9; 9 bases match TRBD1. Germline CDR1 and CDR2: SGDLS and YYNGEE. The CDR3 covers 15 residues. Trimming cost V 2 bases and J 5 bases; bases outside gene matches: 8. The DNA of the CDR3 is TGTGCCAGCAGCGTTGGGGGACAGGGTCGGAACGAGCAGTACTTC. Translated: CASSVGGQGRNEQYF.

The chain is built from TRBV29-1 and TRBJ2-5; 11 bases map to TRBD2. The CDR3 is 17 amino acids. With V trimmed by 5 bases and J by 4 bases, 15 bases remained unmatched. Looked up from germline, CDR1 is SQVTM and CDR2 is ANQGSEA. The CDR3 sequence: CSVLRVAGGPRGETQYF. In DNA form, the CDR3 reads TGCAGCGTTCTTAGGGTAGCGGGAGGGCCGCGGGGAGAGACCCAGTACTTC.

V usage is TRBV6-1 and J usage is TRBJ2-5, with D hard to call. The CDR3 is made up of 10 amino acids. The germline V gene has CDR1 MNHNS and CDR2 SASEGT. Trimming cost V 6 bases and J 3 bases, with 2 bases left between them. CDR3 in amino acids: CASRKETQYF. CDR3 bases: TGTGCCAGCAGGAAAGAGACCCAGTACTTC.

This sequence joins TRBV6-6 and TRBJ1-2, with 9 bases matching TRBD1. The CDR3 is 13 residues long. V trimming: 5 bases; J trimming: 7 bases; junction bases outside the gene matches: 5. Germline loops: CDR1 MNHNY, CDR2 SVGAGI (reference sequence). This chain's CDR3 is CASSRTGVLGYTF. The CDR3 nucleotides read TGTGCCAGCAGTCGGACAGGGGTTCTTGGCTACACCTTC.

The chain uses TRBV5-1 and TRBJ2-1; D possibly matches TRBD1 or TRBD2 (5 bases each). Germline loops: CDR1 SGHRS, CDR2 YFSETQ. The CDR3 sequence is 13 residues long. The V end lost 4 bases, the J end lost 5 bases, and 10 bases lay between the germline ends. The CDR3 region has the DNA TGCGCCAGCAGCGTGGGGGTTCACAATGAGCAGTTCTTC. This encodes CASSVGVHNEQFF.

The V call is TRBV11-1, the J call TRBJ2-7, with D tentatively TRBD2 (6 bases). CDR1 SGHAT and CDR2 FQDESV come from the germline V gene (reference sequence). Trimming took off 5 bases at V and 2 bases at J, with 19 bases between the two ends. CDR3 size: 16 residues. The CDR3: CASSELALARPYEQYF. As DNA, the CDR3 is TGTGCCAGCAGCGAATTGGCGCTAGCGCGACCCTACGAGCAGTACTTC.

The chain has TRBV7-9 and TRBJ2-1; D call uncertain. Germline V lookup: CDR1 SEHNR, CDR2 FQNEAQ (reference sequence). This CDR3 comprises 13 residues. With 6 bases removed from V and 6 bases from J, the gap between germline ends came to 12 bases. CDR3 protein: CASSYPSVNEQFF. DNA for the CDR3: TGTGCCAGCAGTTACCCCTCGGTCAATGAGCAGTTCTTC.

CDR3 in amino acids: CAGLWDSGMYF. The DNA of the CDR3 is TGTGCCGGACTGTGGGATAGCGGGATGTATTTT. V gene TRBV2 combines with J gene TRBJ2-3; 8 bases fit TRBD2. The V segment lost 11 bases and the J segment 14 bases; nucleotides outside the gene matches: 12. The length of the CDR3 is 11 residues. Germline V gives CDR1 SNHLY, CDR2 FYNNEI.

This clone was seen only once. The chain recombines TRBV28 with TRBJ2-4; 16 bases align to TRBD2. V was clipped by 4 bases and J by 1 base; unmatched bases: 10. The CDR3 sequence is 20 residues long. Germline V gene sequence: CDR1 MDHEN, CDR2 SYDVKM. CDR3: CASSSPGLAGGLGAKNIQYF. CDR3 DNA: TGTGCCAGCAGTTCCCCGGGACTAGCGGGAGGGCTGGGGGCCAAAAACATTCAGTACTTC.

The J gene is TRBJ2-5, the V gene TRBV5-4; D gene uncertain. The CDR3 sequence is 16 residues long. Germline-derived CDR1 and CDR2 are SGHNT and YYREEE (reference sequence). V gave up 0 bases and J gave up 1 base, with 13 bases separating them. The CDR3, as DNA: TGTGCCAGCAGCTTGGGCCCTAAGGACCTCCAAGAGACCCAGTACTTC. It specifies CASSLGPKDLQETQYF.

The chain links TRBV27 to TRBJ2-3, with D tentatively TRBD1 or TRBD2 (5 bases each). In germline, CDR1 is MNHEY, CDR2 SMNVEV (reference sequence). The germline V and J ends were trimmed by 6 bases and 6 bases, with 10 bases remaining between them. The CDR3 is made up of 12 amino acids. In nucleotides, the CDR3 is TGTGCCAGCAGAGGATGGGGGGATACGCAGTATTTT. The encoded protein is CASRGWGDTQYF.

This CDR3 is CSVDGGRTGELFF. In DNA form, the CDR3 reads TGCAGCGTTGATGGGGGAAGGACCGGGGAGCTGTTTTTT. The rearrangement joins TRBV29-1 to TRBJ2-2; tentatively, D is TRBD1 or TRBD2 (5 bases each). The germline V gene encodes CDR1 SQVTM and CDR2 ANQGSEA. The CDR3 loop spans 13 amino acids. V lost 3 bases and J 5 bases, leaving 10 bases between the germline ends.

This chain joins TRBV6-5 and TRBJ2-5, with 7 nucleotides matching TRBD1. V gave up 6 bases and J gave up 2 bases; unmatched junction bases: 6. This CDR3 spans 14 amino acids. Germline CDR1 and CDR2: MNHEY and SVGAGI. CDR3 loop: CASRRGQQQETQYF. As DNA, the CDR3 is TGTGCCAGCAGACGGGGACAGCAACAAGAGACCCAGTACTTC.

The chain couples TRBV6-5 to TRBJ1-5, with D tentatively TRBD1 (5 bases). Germline V gene sequence: CDR1 MNHEY, CDR2 SVGAGI. The CDR3 runs 13 residues. V was trimmed by 7 bases and J by 7 bases, leaving 14 bases between them. CDR3 DNA sequence: TGTGCCAGCAAAGACAGTCTTGGGCAGCCCCAGCATTTT. Amino acids: CASKDSLGQPQHF.

The CDR3 DNA sequence: TGTGCCAGCAGCGAGGGGACAGCTCAAGAGACCCAGTACTTC. Translating it yields CASSEGTAQETQYF. J is TRBJ2-5 and V is TRBV9; 7 bases fit TRBD1. J lost 2 bases, V lost 3 bases, and 4 bases had no gene match. This CDR3 is built from 14 residues. The germline gives CDR1 SGDLS, CDR2 YYNGEE.

The genes are TRBV6-5 and TRBJ2-6, with D unresolved. V lost 7 bases, J lost 0 bases, and 7 bases lay in between. This CDR3 has 14 amino acids. Germline V gene sequence: CDR1 MNHEY, CDR2 SVGAGI. The CDR3 sequence is CASTKLSGANVLTF. DNA for the CDR3: TGTGCCAGCACTAAGCTCTCTGGGGCCAACGTCCTGACTTTC.